This TCR beta chain was observed in a study of cytomegalovirus exposure and HLA in healthy donors. The CDR3 consists of 15 residues. The V gene's germline CDR1 is MDHEN and CDR2 SYDVKM. The J segment lost 2 bases and the V segment lost 5 bases, leaving 5 bases of the junction unmatched. Study-wide results and limits: Sequence variants that were highly shared formed a cluster that was likely a sequencing artifact. What a later analysis reportedly showed was that an Asian-associated ancestry cluster had fewer N-insertions than the approximately 700-donor mean. Researchers reportedly found TCR beta sequences accurately predicted most subjects' HLA-A and HLA-B alleles.

Primers for the PCR totalled 60 Vbeta and 13 Jbeta. Generated by immunoSEQ multiplex PCR, the TCRdb table keeps only in-frame clones and is missing some. The specimen's table records under 100,000 clones. Note on this clone: The antigen remains undetermined.

These donors counted as nominally healthy when sampled, but unrecorded immune exposures were likely. The gene calls are TRBV28 and TRBJ1-5; 8 bases are shared with TRBD1. The clonotype originates from a woman under 40 in good health and CMV-seronegative. The specimen was PBMCs. The CDR3 DNA follows: TGTGCCAGCAGTCCACTACAGGGGGGCAATCAGCCCCAGCATTTT. This codes for CASSPLQGGNQPQHF.